The T cell receptor (beta chain) under discussion was sequenced for a study of shared clonotypes between healthy human individuals. Clones were sequenced by immunoSEQ multiplex PCR, and TCRdb holds only the in-frame ones, with some missing. The data hold about 990,000 clones, with approximately 80% observed a single time. Germline assignment: CDR1 SGHAT and CDR2 FQNNGV. Trimming cost V 7 bases and J 7 bases; bases outside gene matches: 9. CDR3 length: 13 amino acids. The sequencing sample was made of memory CD4+ T cells from PBMCs. The subset here: CD45RA-negative fraction. The clonotype comes from a man younger than 30 in good health. Some clones in this sample may be carry-over from other donors' samples. V usage is TRBV11-2 and J usage is TRBJ1-1; 7 nucleotides line up with TRBD1. CDR3 sequence: CASTRRRQGEAFF. CDR3 DNA: TGTGCCAGCACCCGCCGGAGACAGGGTGAAGCTTTCTTT.